The source of this T cell receptor beta chain is a study of molecular identifiers for immune sequencing clone quantification. Notes on the study in general: The share of molecules held by clones above 20 RNA copies was over 99% in effector cells and under 1% in naive cells.

Bulk libraries came from a prior protocol with listed TCR primers. TCRdb reprocessed the PCR reads via MiXCR and lists one record per CDR3 protein. The sample holds approximately 320,000 distinct CDR3 sequences, under 25% seen once. The CDR3 has 16 amino acids. Germline values: CDR1 LGHNA, CDR2 YSLEER. Naive CD8 libraries were made from around 18,000 to 910,000 sorted cells, and they used 10%, 30% or 50% RNA. With regard to this clonotype: Its antigen is not known. An end of the junction differs from the germline gene, which may be a read error.

The chain links TRBV4-3 to TRBJ2-3, with TRBD2 matching over 9 bases. This sequence originates from a human donor in good health. Some libraries in this study had Jurkat cell RNA spiked in. Sequencing used naive CD8+ T cells from blood, with Jurkat cell RNA spiked in. The subset is: FACS-sorted CD8+CD4-CCR7+CD45RA+ naive T cells. This chain's CDR3 is CASRQDTASGADTQYF. The CDR3 DNA follows: TGCGCCAGCAGACAAGACACGGCTAGCGGGGCAGATACGCAGTATTTT.